The rows below give T cell receptor beta chains drawn from one sample of a study of blood T cell repertoires in COVID-19. This table comes from immunoSEQ multiplex PCR, and its TCRdb copy is limited to in-frame clones, with some not included. This table holds some 300,000 clones, almost 90% found once. The sample comprised PBMCs or T cells enriched from blood (not recorded which). The source is a woman aged 18 to 35 with acute COVID-19. Both conserved end residues are part of each CDR3. Each record gives: clone size, D gene, V gene, J gene, CDR3 protein, CDR3 DNA. The D gene is left open where the match is weak. A clone size is listed for some rows: how often the clone was seen (once, few, many), or a class if it is expanded.

size: NA
D: NA
V: TRBV27
J: TRBJ1-4
CDR3: CASSLSSGSGNEKLFF
DNA: TGTGCCAGCAGTTTATCATCTGGTTCAGGGAATGAAAAACTGTTTTTT

size: NA
D: TRBD1
V: TRBV5-8
J: TRBJ1-5
CDR3: CASSTGTEFNQPQHF
DNA: TGTGCCAGCAGCACCGGGACAGAGTTCAATCAGCCCCAGCATTTT

size: NA
D: NA
V: TRBV10-3
J: TRBJ1-2
CDR3: CAISESPRGGYTF
DNA: TGTGCCATCAGTGAGTCCCCCCGGGGAGGCTACACCTTC

size: NA
D: NA
V: TRBV12-3/TRBV12-4
J: TRBJ1-2
CDR3: CASSTGRGYTF
DNA: TGTGCCAGCAGTACAGGGCGAGGCTACACCTTC

size: NA
D: TRBD2
V: TRBV11-2
J: TRBJ2-2
CDR3: CASSPNGLAGDNSGELFF
DNA: TGTGCCAGCAGCCCCAACGGCCTAGCGGGAGACAATAGCGGGGAGCTGTTTTTT

size: few
D: TRBD2
V: TRBV28
J: TRBJ2-5
CDR3: CASSRGGITQYF
DNA: TGTGCCAGCAGTCGGGGGGGGATTACCCAGTACTTC

size: NA
D: TRBD1
V: TRBV7-9
J: TRBJ1-5
CDR3: CASSLGGQGWNQPQHF
DNA: TGTGCCAGCAGCTTAGGGGGACAGGGGTGGAATCAGCCCCAGCATTTT

size: NA
D: TRBD2
V: TRBV19
J: TRBJ2-2
CDR3: CASSSTTGTSGDSTGELFF
DNA: TGTGCCAGTAGTAGCACAACCGGGACTAGCGGCGATAGCACCGGGGAGCTGTTTTTT

size: NA
D: TRBD2
V: TRBV5-4
J: TRBJ2-7
CDR3: CASSLGLSGRLGTGEQYF
DNA: TGTGCCAGCAGCTTGGGTTTAAGCGGGAGGCTCGGAACTGGCGAGCAGTACTTC

size: NA
D: TRBD2
V: TRBV3-1/TRBV3-2
J: TRBJ2-3
CDR3: CASSQEVGLAGADTQYF
DNA: TGTGCCAGCAGCCAAGAAGTAGGACTAGCGGGAGCCGATACGCAGTATTTT

size: NA
D: TRBD1
V: TRBV7-4
J: TRBJ1-1
CDR3: CASILQDRGHTEAFF
DNA: TGTGCCAGCATCCTACAGGACAGGGGGCACACTGAAGCTTTCTTT

size: NA
D: TRBD1
V: TRBV7-2
J: TRBJ1-2
CDR3: CASRLDRGPNYGYTF
DNA: TGTGCCAGCAGATTGGACAGGGGTCCTAACTATGGCTACACCTTC

size: NA
D: TRBD2
V: TRBV19
J: TRBJ2-7
CDR3: CASSIGGRAHYEQYF
DNA: TGTGCCAGTAGTATCGGCGGGAGGGCCCACTACGAGCAGTACTTC

size: NA
D: TRBD2
V: TRBV9
J: TRBJ2-2
CDR3: CASRKREQNTANTGELFF
DNA: TGTGCCAGCAGAAAGCGGGAGCAGAATACCGCGAACACCGGGGAGCTGTTTTTT

size: NA
D: NA
V: TRBV28
J: TRBJ2-5
CDR3: CASRTAVGQTTQETQYF
DNA: TGTGCCAGCAGAACGGCGGTCGGACAGACAACTCAAGAGACCCAGTACTTC

size: NA
D: NA
V: TRBV7-9
J: TRBJ1-2
CDR3: CASSLGAGSGYGYTF
DNA: TGTGCCAGCAGCTTAGGGGCGGGGTCGGGCTATGGCTACACCTTC

size: NA
D: TRBD1
V: TRBV3-1/TRBV3-2
J: TRBJ2-3
CDR3: CASSSTGTGNGDTQYF
DNA: TGTGCCAGCAGCTCGACCGGGACAGGGAACGGAGATACGCAGTATTTT

size: once
D: TRBD1
V: TRBV9
J: TRBJ1-1
CDR3: CASSATGVRVNTEAFF
DNA: TGTGCCAGCAGCGCCACAGGGGTCAGGGTGAACACTGAAGCTTTCTTT

size: NA
D: TRBD2
V: TRBV7-3
J: TRBJ2-1
CDR3: CASSFPPSGSGDEQFF
DNA: TGTGCCAGCAGCTTCCCACCTAGCGGGAGTGGAGATGAGCAGTTCTTC